This entry lists 12 T cell receptor beta chains sequenced from one sample in a study of graft-versus-host responses after intestinal transplantation. Their specific antigens are unknown. The protocol was immunoSEQ multiplex PCR, while the TCRdb copy is restricted to in-frame clones and leaves out a portion. This table holds around 110,000 clones, about nine tenths found once. Sequencing was performed on unstimulated CD4+ T cells sorted from spleen or lymph node cells, taken before intestinal transplant. The receptor source for this set is a human donor who received an intestinal transplant.

The chain links TRBV30 to TRBJ2-2; 7 nucleotides align to TRBD2. CDR1 and CDR2 (germline): GTSNPN, SVGIG (reference sequence). The CDR3 contains 16 residues. The ends lost 6 bases at V and 8 bases at J; junction bases unmatched: 18. CDR3 sequence reads: CACPPSGGRSGGELFF. Written as DNA, the CDR3 is TGTGCCTGCCCGCCTAGCGGAGGACGATCGGGGGGGGAGCTGTTTTTT.

This clone was observed once. V is TRBV30 and J is TRBJ1-2; D unresolved. Trimming stripped 4 bases from V and 1 base from J, with 13 bases between. Germline V gene data show CDR1 as GTSNPN and CDR2 as SVGIG (reference sequence). The CDR3 has 14 residues. CDR3 sequence reads: CAWTRRRSNYGYTF. In DNA, the CDR3 is TGTGCCTGGACTAGGAGGAGGAGTAACTATGGCTACACCTTC.

The chain employs TRBV7-2 and TRBJ2-3; 9 nucleotides match TRBD1. This CDR3 is built from 19 residues. V lost 1 base, J lost 3 bases, and 14 bases stayed unmatched. Germline V lookup: CDR1 SGHTA, CDR2 FQGNSA. The CDR3 nucleotides read TGTGCCAGCAGCTTAGTCTTGACAGGGGGTACCGGGAGGACAGATACGCAGTATTTT. Its protein product is CASSLVLTGGTGRTDTQYF.

The chain is built from TRBV4-1 and TRBJ1-4; no clear D gene. V lost 1 base and J lost 4, with 10 bases in between. The CDR3 is made up of 15 amino acids. From germline, CDR1 is MGHRA and CDR2 YSYEKL. The CDR3 reads CASSQVAGLNEKLFF. The CDR3 DNA reads as TGCGCCAGCAGCCAAGTGGCTGGACTTAATGAAAAACTGTTTTTT.

The count of this clone is one. This chain connects TRBV2 to TRBJ2-3; D not certain. The CDR3 is 14 residues long. V was trimmed by 3 bases and J by 0 bases, leaving 7 bases between them. Germline V lookup: CDR1 SNHLY, CDR2 FYNNEI. CDR3 in amino acids: CASSDLLSTDTQYF. In DNA form, the CDR3 reads TGTGCCAGCAGTGATCTTTTGAGCACAGATACGCAGTATTTT. Drawing the rest from reference TRBV2 and TRBJ2-3, the complete variable domain is EPEVTQTPSHQVTQMGQEVILRCVPISNHLYFYWYRQILGQKVEFLVSFYNNEISEKSEIFDDQFSVERPDGSNFTLKIRSTKLEDSAMYFCASSDLLSTDTQYFGPGTRLTVL.

The V gene is TRBV5-4, the J gene TRBJ1-2, with TRBD1 as a possible D gene (6 bases). V dropped 0 bases and J dropped 4 bases, with 10 bases sitting between them. This CDR3 contains 14 residues. In germline, CDR1 is SGHNT, CDR2 YYREEE (reference sequence). For the CDR3, the DNA is TGTGCCAGCAGCTTGGGACAGGCGACCTATGGCTACACCTTC. Translated: CASSLGQATYGYTF. The complete variable domain, with remaining parts taken from reference TRBV5-4 and TRBJ1-2, reads ETGVTQSPTHLIKTRGQQVTLRCSSQSGHNTVSWYQQALGQGPQFIFQYYREEENGRGNFPPRFSGLQFPNYSSELNVNALELDDSALYLCASSLGQATYGYTFGSGTRLTVV.

J is TRBJ1-2 and V is TRBV7-2; 7 bases match TRBD1. The CDR3 spans 13 residues. Germline CDR1 SGHTA, CDR2 FQGNSA. V was pared by 2 bases and J by 7 bases, with 4 bases of the junction left unmatched. The CDR3 DNA sequence: TGTGCCAGCAGCTTAAAACAGGGGCTTGGCTACACCTTC. It encodes CASSLKQGLGYTF.

This clone was seen only once. This chain links TRBV6-6 with TRBJ2-2; TRBD2 matches 8 bases. Unmatched junction bases numbered 3, after V lost 6 bases and J lost 0 bases. This CDR3 comprises 15 residues. The germline gives CDR1 MNHNY, CDR2 SVGAGI (reference sequence). The CDR3 here is CASSTGGSNTGELFF. As DNA, the CDR3 is TGTGCCAGCAGCACGGGGGGGTCGAACACCGGGGAGCTGTTTTTT.

This chain uses TRBV7-8 with TRBJ1-1; 7 nucleotides line up with TRBD1. The V segment lost 5 bases and the J segment 4 bases; nucleotides outside the gene matches: 10. This CDR3 has 15 residues. Germline-derived CDR1 and CDR2 are SGHVS and FQNEAQ. This CDR3 is CASSQTGQSFTEAFF. The CDR3 bases are TGTGCCAGCAGCCAAACGGGACAGTCTTTCACTGAAGCTTTCTTT.

V and J are TRBV7-2 and TRBJ1-6; 8 nucleotides agree with TRBD1. The germline CDR1 and CDR2 sequences are SGHTA and FQGNSA. The J segment lost 4 bases and the V segment lost 4 bases, leaving 6 bases of the junction unmatched. The CDR3 is 16 residues long. The CDR3 DNA sequence: TGTGCCAGCAGCTCGGACGGACAGGGTTATAATTCACCCCTCCACTTT. Translated, it gives CASSSDGQGYNSPLHF.

This clone was observed a single time. The chain recombines TRBV5-1 with TRBJ2-6; no reliable D call. There are 18 residues in the CDR3. V lost 0 bases and J lost 0, with 13 bases in between. Looked up from germline, CDR1 is SGHRS and CDR2 is YFSETQ. CDR3 in amino acids: CASSLAPTLNSGANVLTF. DNA for the CDR3: TGCGCCAGCAGCTTGGCCCCTACCCTCAACTCTGGGGCCAACGTCCTGACTTTC.

The chain uses TRBV4-3 and TRBJ2-5, with a possible D match to TRBD1 (7 bases). V was shortened by 0 bases and J by 4 bases, with 15 bases between the two germline ends. CDR3 length: 16 residues. Germline assignment: CDR1 LGHNA and CDR2 YSLEER. The chain's CDR3 is CASSQDGAGGRETQYF. As DNA, the CDR3 is TGCGCCAGCAGCCAAGACGGGGCAGGGGGGAGAGAGACCCAGTACTTC.